This T cell receptor (beta chain) emerged from a study of shared clonotypes between healthy human individuals (TCRdb year 2020). Regarding the complete study: The cohort comprised two women and three men aged 18 to 49 years. For each donor, three plates each were used for CD4 naive and CD4 memory, two plates were used for CD8 naive, and one plate was used for CD8 memory. Blood TCR repertoires of about 5 healthy adults were deeply sequenced to estimate repertoire size and the extent of clonotype sharing between individuals. To increase sequencing depth and limit assay-specific biases, different laboratories used diverse techniques to prepare libraries and sequence TCR repertoires. Per donor, leukapheresis produced somewhere between about 0.8 and 9 billion PBMCs.

Using the deep immunoSEQ assay, TCR CDR3 regions were amplified from genomic DNA by multiplex PCR. For each cell subset, the extracted genomic DNA was distributed evenly across all wells of several immunoSEQ 96-well plates, and each plate served as one replicate. Each replicate PCR for sorted subsets received about 0.2 ug genomic DNA, equal to 28,000 or so T cell genomes. The purified libraries were quantified using a Qubit 3.0 fluorometer, sized with a Bioanalyzer 2100, and then quantified again using the KAPA Library Quantification kit. Every immunoSEQ 96-well plate was sequenced on a separate single-read 150-cycle Illumina NextSeq 550 flow cell. The paper's data handling went like this. Because the immunoSEQ output held only junctional sequences and lacked quality scores, the filtering could not match the filtering applied to full-length reads. Sequences were annotated with PyIR, a Python wrapper for IgBLAST v1.9, using IMGT germline references to assign V/J genes and CDR3. Reads were filtered out if the reads had weak V/J assignments (E-value above 1e-6), no CDR3, stop codons, out-of-frame junctions, or ambiguous translated residues. A V3J clonotype was defined by an identical inferred V gene, J gene, and CDR3 amino acid sequence. The percentage overlap between two repertoires was calculated by dividing the number of shared unique clonotypes by the size of the smaller repertoire. RTK rarefaction, the Chao1 estimator, and Recon v2.1 estimates of unobserved clonotypes were used to assess repertoire richness. Generation probabilities were computed with OLGA for all TCRbeta clonotypes obtained by the gDNA method from several donors. This is the immuneACCESS table as TCRdb keeps it, with only in-frame sequences that have V and J called. A part of the clones is gone; compared with another copy, unresolved V genes explain less than half, and the rest is unexplained. That table is the source of V, J and clone size, and D and trimming were worked out from the DNA. This sample has roughly 760,000 clones in its table, and under 80% of those were observed once. The ten largest account for 1.7% of the sample.

The trim is 3 bases for V and 2 bases for J, with a gap of 13 bases between the germline ends. For CDR1 and CDR2, the germline V gene lists MDHEN and SYDVKM. The CDR3 runs 15 amino acids, cysteine and phenylalanine included. Only the CDR3 part of the read is kept: 45 bases, read in frame from the first base. Results the study describes overall, beyond this receptor: Across a handful of donors, approximately 4.9% of naive CD4, 3% to 3.5% of naive CD8, approximately 2.5% of memory CD4, and 0.4% of memory CD8 clonotypes were shared. Even with the large sequencing depth, rarefaction of the sorted-subset datasets indicated that sequencing was incomplete. Only blood was sampled, and tissue TCR repertoires likely differ from those in blood. Pairwise subsampling led to the expectation that sequencing depth would affect the degree of clonotype sharing among donors. Naive subsets generally had larger estimated clonotype richness than memory subsets did. The genetic and exposure-history diversity represented was limited by the small number of donors. Compared with non-shared clonotypes, the clonotypes found in all four sorted-subset donors had higher generation probabilities.

Healthy HIV-negative adults with no recently reported acute infections or vaccinations were included as donors. Only Caucasian adults living in Nashville, Tennessee, USA were represented among the donors. CD4+ T cells were enriched by magnetic negative selection; naive cells were then positively selected on CD45RA, and the negative fraction formed the memory subset. After blood collection by leukapheresis, PBMCs were isolated using Ficoll-Histopaque density gradient centrifugation and then cryopreserved in the vapor phase of liquid nitrogen. Purity and quantity of every magnetically sorted T cell population were checked by analytical flow cytometry. Genomic DNA was isolated from every sorted fraction and measured by UV absorbance on a Nanodrop 2000c. A remark on this clone: Its recognized antigen is unknown. Base qualities are not recorded, but no much larger clone differs from it by a single base.

The rearranged segments are TRBV28 and TRBJ1-2; 6 matching bases give a weak D call of TRBD1. The source of this sequence is a woman aged 25 to 39 in good health. The sequencing sample was made of memory CD4+ T cells sorted from blood. The sample's cell subset or site, from its label and the paper: CD45RA-negative fraction. The CDR3 region: CASSFEQGINYGYTF. The DNA sequence is given as TGTGCCAGCAGTTTCGAGCAGGGGATAAACTATGGCTACACCTTC.